The following is a T cell receptor beta chain sequence with its context. Which antigen it targets is not known. Base qualities are not provided; no much larger clone lies one nucleotide away. The sample is drawn from a study of blood T cell repertoires in COVID-19 (dated by TCRdb to the early 2020s). Study-wide context: Collaborator samples came from the United States, Italy and Spain and covered acute and convalescent phases of COVID-19. The material from the prospective study consisted of cDNA or gDNA derived from T cells, B-cell-depleted T cells, or PBMCs. Deeply sampled blood TCRbeta repertoires from subjects exposed to, actively infected with, or recovered from COVID-19 were included in the dataset. The repertoires were made available in a free public database intended to serve as a resource for research on the immune response to SARS-CoV-2. The samples were drawn from the first 160 participants of the ongoing ImmuneRACE study and from 1,200 or so subjects provided by 6 global collaborators. A de-identified subject ID, COVID-19 status, age in years and sex were almost always included in the sample metadata. Where available, HLA class I and class II types were taken from metadata supplied by the sample provider and were not determined by assay-based typing.

TCRbeta CDR3 regions were amplified from genomic DNA using the immunoSEQ Assay, a bias-controlled multiplex PCR. The original methods were these. Nucleated cell counts per sample were estimated from amplification of reference gene primers within the assay. To quantify the absolute abundance of each unique TCRbeta CDR3 rearrangement, sequence reads were collapsed and filtered. For each sample, productive Simpson clonality was calculated by taking the square root of Simpson's diversity index across productive rearrangements. TCRdb took this table from immuneACCESS and kept in-frame rearrangements with V and J called. Such tables lack part of the clones; where checked against another copy, unresolved V genes explain under half of the gap, and the rest is unexplained. Clone size and V and J calls were adopted from that table, with D and trimming inferred from the DNA. The sample table records about 170,000 clones; approximately 83% of these occur just once. The ten largest clones take up under 2.5% of the sample.

Whole blood was collected in K2EDTA tubes by collaborating institutions according to the institutions' own protocols. For TCRbeta analysis, collaborator samples were shipped as frozen whole blood, as isolated PBMCs, or as DNA extracted from either sample type. The full study reports these points: Clinical and demographic metadata were provided uncurated, with the amount varying by source and participant.

Sequences were obtained from peripheral blood. This clonotype originated in an elderly woman with acute or convalescent COVID-19.

The encoded CDR3 is CASSLPGQGSHGYTF. The DNA is as follows: TGCGCCAGCAGCTTACCGGGACAGGGATCCCATGGCTACACCTTC. The chain joins TRBV5-1 to TRBJ1-2; 9 bases in the middle match TRBD1. The germline V gene encodes CDR1 SGHRS and CDR2 YFSETQ. The CDR3 holds 15 amino acids from the cysteine to the phenylalanine. Kept here is only the CDR3 DNA, which spans 45 bases and is read in frame from base 1. V and J are trimmed by 2 bases and 6 bases, and the gene matches miss 8 bases of the junction. When the CDR3 is completed using the reference TRBV5-1 and TRBJ1-2 genes on either side, the full variable domain is KAGVTQTPRYLIKTRGQQVTLSCSPISGHRSVSWYQQTPGQGLQFLFEYFSETQRNKGNFPGRFSGRQFSNSRSEMNVSTLELGDSALYLCASSLPGQGSHGYTFGSGTRLTVV.